This T cell receptor beta chain originates from a study of shared clonotypes between healthy human individuals. Adult Caucasians living in Nashville, Tennessee made up all of the donors. Sequencing was performed with immunoSEQ multiplex PCR; in TCRdb, only in-frame clones are kept and a portion is missing. The sample consists of 1,400,000 or so clones, approximately 98.5% of them appearing once. In germline, CDR1 is KGHSH, CDR2 LQKENI. V was trimmed by 6 bases and J by 0 bases, leaving 15 bases between them. This CDR3 contains 16 residues. This sequence originates from a man aged 30-40 years in good health. Sequences were obtained from naive CD4+ T cells sorted from blood. Subset in this sample: CD45RA+ positively selected. V gene TRBV18 combines with J gene TRBJ1-3, with D perhaps TRBD1 (5 bases). This CDR3 reads CASSPGFPSSGNTIYF. The CDR3 DNA is TGTGCCAGCTCGCCAGGGTTCCCCTCCTCTGGAAACACCATATATTTT.